Each of the 27 T cell receptor beta chains below was sequenced from the same sample in a study of type 1 regulatory T cells. Their recognized antigens are unknown. One entry per CDR3 protein results from TCRdb running MiXCR on the reads. This table holds about 14,000 distinct CDR3 sequences, roughly 13% found once. The sequencing sample was made of cultured T cells, either the whole culture or a sorted T cell fraction (not recorded which). These receptors were collected from a human donor in good health.

This clonotype was observed many times. V and J are TRBV10-3 and TRBJ2-2, with D perhaps matching TRBD2 (5 bases). Germline V gene lookup returns CDR1 ENHRY and CDR2 SYGVKD. The CDR3 sequence is 16 residues long. The germline V and J ends were trimmed by 6 bases and 1 base, with 15 bases remaining between them. CDR3 amino acids: CAISGSSIVNTGELFF. Here the CDR3 DNA reads TGTGCCATCAGCGGTTCTAGCATTGTGAACACCGGGGAGCTGTTTTTT.

This clonotype was seen a few times. The V gene is TRBV20-1, the J gene TRBJ2-1, with TRBD2 matching 7 bases. The CDR3 is 17 residues long. Germline V gene data show CDR1 as DFQATT and CDR2 as SNEGSKA (reference sequence). With V trimmed by 0 bases and J by 0 bases, 8 bases remained unmatched. The CDR3 sequence: CSARDRPGTTSYNEQFF. The CDR3 DNA sequence: TGCAGTGCTAGAGATCGCCCCGGGACTACCTCCTACAATGAGCAGTTCTTC.

This clonotype turned up a few times. This chain uses TRBV27 with TRBJ1-4; D unclear. The V end lost 6 bases, the J end lost 5 bases, and 10 bases lay between the germline ends. This CDR3 has 13 residues. Germline values: CDR1 MNHEY, CDR2 SMNVEV (reference sequence). CDR3 DNA: TGTGCCAGCAGAACTGGACTGAATGAAAAACTGTTTTTT. This gives the protein CASRTGLNEKLFF.

This clonotype turned up a few times. The rearrangement joins TRBV5-4 to TRBJ2-5; TRBD2 is a possible D gene (5 bases). Germline-derived CDR1 and CDR2 are SGHNT and YYREEE (reference sequence). CDR3 length: 13 amino acids. With 2 bases removed from V and 4 bases from J, the gap between germline ends came to 9 bases. The CDR3 sequence: CASSLTSLETQYF. In nucleotides, the CDR3 is TGTGCCAGCAGCTTAACTAGTCTAGAGACCCAGTACTTC.

The sample holds many counts of this clonotype. The chain employs TRBV20-1 and TRBJ2-5; 11 bases are shared with TRBD2. Per germline, CDR1 DFQATT and CDR2 SNEGSKA (reference sequence). V lost 6 bases to trimming and J lost 5 bases; unmatched junction nucleotides: 11. CDR3 length: 15 amino acids. This CDR3 reads CSAGGASGRLETQYF. Here the CDR3 DNA reads TGCAGTGCGGGTGGGGCTAGCGGGAGGCTGGAGACCCAGTACTTC.

The chain carries TRBV18 and TRBJ2-7; D unclear. This CDR3 contains 13 residues. The V gene lost 3 bases and the J gene lost 5 bases, with 11 bases spanning the gap. Germline V gene data show CDR1 as KGHSH and CDR2 as LQKENI. The CDR3 sequence: CASSPPSADEQYF. The CDR3 region has the DNA TGTGCCAGCTCACCCCCCTCCGCAGACGAGCAGTACTTC. Full variable domain (remainder filled in from reference TRBV18 and TRBJ2-7): NAGVMQNPRHLVRRRGQEARLRCSPMKGHSHVYWYRQLPEEGLKFMVYLQKENIIDESGMPKERFSAEFPKEGPSILRIQQVVRGDSAAYFCASSPPSADEQYFGPGTRLTVT.

This clonotype was seen repeatedly, ten times or more. The chain links TRBV7-2 to TRBJ2-3; D gene ambiguous. Looked up from germline, CDR1 is SGHTA and CDR2 is FQGNSA. CDR3 length: 14 amino acids. V was cut by 3 bases and J by 7 bases, with 14 bases left in between. CDR3 protein: CASSFLERPNTQYF. CDR3 coding DNA: TGTGCCAGCAGCTTTTTGGAGAGGCCAAATACGCAGTATTTT.

This clonotype occurred a few times. This chain uses TRBV29-1 with TRBJ2-3, with TRBD2 matching over 12 bases. V dropped 6 bases and J dropped 9; count of bases not matched to a gene: 7. This CDR3 comprises 13 residues. Germline V gives CDR1 SQVTM, CDR2 ANQGSEA. CDR3 nucleotides: TGCAGCGTAAGGACTAGCGGGGAGGGAACGCAGTATTTT. Translated, it gives CSVRTSGEGTQYF.

The chain employs TRBV20-1 and TRBJ2-2; D is unclear. The V end lost 6 bases, the J end lost 3 bases, and 8 bases lay between the germline ends. This CDR3 spans 12 amino acids. Germline V CDR1 and CDR2: DFQATT, SNEGSKA (reference sequence). CDR3: CSARRDTGELFF. CDR3 nucleotide sequence: TGCAGTGCGCGGCGTGACACCGGGGAGCTGTTTTTT.

This clonotype was picked up a small number of times. V gene TRBV12-3 or TRBV12-4 combines with J gene TRBJ2-3; D is undetermined. The V end was cut by 6 bases, the J end by 8 bases, with 12 bases between. The CDR3 covers 12 residues. The CDR3 is CASRQDISTQYF. Here the CDR3 DNA reads TGTGCCAGCAGACAAGATATCAGTACGCAGTATTTT.

This clonotype has ten or more counts. The chain links TRBV20-1 to TRBJ2-2, with 7 bases matching TRBD1. J was trimmed by 2 bases and V by 2 bases; bases with no gene match: 5. Germline CDR1 DFQATT, CDR2 SNEGSKA (reference sequence). The CDR3 totals 15 residues. The CDR3: CSARPGQLNTGELFF. The CDR3, as DNA: TGCAGTGCTAGACCGGGACAGTTAAACACCGGGGAGCTGTTTTTT.

This clonotype was counted many times. The V call is TRBV3-1, the J call TRBJ1-5; no clear D. Trimming left V 1 base short and J 0 bases short, with 7 bases between. The CDR3 spans 15 residues. Germline V CDR1 and CDR2: LGHDT, YNNKEL (reference sequence). The CDR3 nucleotides read TGTGCCAGCAGCCAAGCCTGGGGTAGCAATCAGCCCCAGCATTTT. It codes for CASSQAWGSNQPQHF.

This clonotype is medium-sized. This chain uses TRBV29-1 with TRBJ2-5; maybe TRBD2 (7 bases). This CDR3 has 13 amino acids. The germline CDR1 and CDR2 sequences are SQVTM and ANQGSEA. The V end was cut by 7 bases, the J end by 7 bases, with 19 bases between. The CDR3 coding sequence is TGCAGCGCCCTAACGGGGGGCGCGGGGACCCAGTACTTC. Translated, it gives CSALTGGAGTQYF. Full variable domain (outside the CDR3, taken from reference TRBV29-1 and TRBJ2-5): SAVISQKPSRDICQRGTSLTIQCQVDSQVTMMFWYRQQPGQSLTLIATANQGSEATYESGFVIDKFPISRPNLTFSTLTVSNMSPEDSSIYLCSALTGGAGTQYFGPGTRLLVL.

Notes on this clonotype: This may be a read error: a much more frequent sequence differs by one nucleotide. This sequence joins TRBV28 and TRBJ2-2; 7 nucleotides match TRBD1. Germline lookup yields CDR1 MDHEN and CDR2 SYDVKM. Losses at the gene ends were 6 bases for V and 4 bases for J; bases not matched to a gene: 5. This CDR3 comprises 14 residues. The CDR3 sequence is CASSRGGLTGELFF. The CDR3 nucleotides read TGTGCCAGCAGCAGAGGGGGCCTCACCGGGGAGCTGTTTTTT.

The chain is built from TRBV28 and TRBJ1-1, with TRBD1 as a possible D gene (5 bases). The germline CDR1 and CDR2 sequences are MDHEN and SYDVKM. V dropped 2 bases and J dropped 4 bases, with 11 bases sitting between them. The CDR3 is made up of 14 amino acids. The CDR3: CASSLPTGVTEAFF. CDR3 in DNA: TGTGCCAGCAGTTTACCTACAGGTGTCACTGAAGCTTTCTTT.

This clonotype was seen ten or more times. V is TRBV19 and J is TRBJ2-4, with a tentative D call TRBD2 (5 bases). The CDR3 loop spans 16 amino acids. Germline V CDR1 and CDR2: LNHDA, SQIVND (reference sequence). V gave up 6 bases and J gave up 9 bases, with 24 bases separating them. The CDR3 nucleotides are TGTGCCAGTAGACCCGAATTTGAGGGCCCTGGAGGCATTCAGTACTTC. It codes for CASRPEFEGPGGIQYF.

This clonotype is medium-sized (0.01 to 0.1%). This chain joins TRBV20-1 and TRBJ2-5; D gene uncertain. V was clipped by 6 bases and J by 5 bases, with 13 bases between them. The CDR3 is made up of 12 amino acids. Germline lookup yields CDR1 DFQATT and CDR2 SNEGSKA (reference sequence). DNA for the CDR3: TGCAGTGCCTGGGGTCCAAGGGAGACCCAGTACTTC. As protein: CSAWGPRETQYF.

This clonotype was seen a few times. J is TRBJ1-1 and V is TRBV7-2; D not resolved. CDR1 is SGHTA, CDR2 FQGNSA, per germline. There are 13 residues in the CDR3. Trimming pared 3 bases from V and 1 base from J, leaving 6 bases between. The CDR3 region is CASSFSGNTEAFF. The CDR3 nucleotides read TGTGCCAGCAGCTTCTCGGGGAACACTGAAGCTTTCTTT.

The chain is built from TRBV30 and TRBJ1-5; D not resolved. CDR1 and CDR2 from the germline V gene are GTSNPN and SVGIG (reference sequence). The CDR3 is 14 residues long. V gave up 5 bases and J gave up 3 bases, with 14 bases separating them. CDR3 loop: CAWGTDGTNQPQHF. The CDR3 DNA is TGTGCCTGGGGTACCGACGGAACCAATCAGCCCCAGCATTTT.

This chain uses TRBV9 with TRBJ2-1, with a tentative D call TRBD1 (6 bases). There are 14 residues in the CDR3. Trimming left V 3 bases short and J 2 bases short, with 9 bases between. CDR1 SGDLS and CDR2 YYNGEE come from the germline V gene. CDR3 in amino acids: CASSGRGPYNEQFF. CDR3 DNA sequence: TGTGCCAGCAGCGGCAGGGGTCCCTACAATGAGCAGTTCTTC.

V is TRBV4-1 and J is TRBJ2-1; TRBD2 is a possible D gene (5 bases). The CDR3 contains 13 residues. V lost 0 bases and J 9 bases, leaving 9 bases between the germline ends. Germline CDR1 reads MGHRA; CDR2 reads YSYEKL. The CDR3 protein is CASSQEGRREQFF. DNA of the CDR3: TGCGCCAGCAGCCAAGAGGGGAGACGTGAGCAGTTCTTC.

This clonotype was observed at least ten times. The rearrangement uses TRBV20-1 and TRBJ2-3, with 7 bases aligning to TRBD2. Germline values: CDR1 DFQATT, CDR2 SNEGSKA (reference sequence). After removal of 7 bases from V and 1 base from J, the junction contained 5 bases not matched to a gene. The CDR3 sequence is 13 residues long. The CDR3 DNA follows: TGCAGTGTTAAGAGCGGGGGCACAGATACGCAGTATTTT. This gives the protein CSVKSGGTDTQYF.

This clonotype was recorded many times. The chain joins TRBV3-1 to TRBJ2-7, with TRBD1 identical over 8 bases. This CDR3 has 15 residues. Germline CDR1 reads LGHDT; CDR2 reads YNNKEL (reference sequence). V shed 3 bases and J 6 bases; nucleotides not matched to a gene: 10. The CDR3, as DNA: TGTGCCAGCAGCCAGAGAGGGACAGGTCTCTCCGAGCAGTACTTC. Protein: CASSQRGTGLSEQYF.

This clonotype was found many times. The chain recombines TRBV7-2 with TRBJ2-3, with 9 bases identical to TRBD2. Germline CDR1 is SGHTA and CDR2 is FQGNSA. The CDR3 covers 16 residues. J was trimmed by 5 bases and V by 1 base; bases with no gene match: 7. CDR3 bases: TGTGCCAGCAGCTTAGGCGCGGGAGGGCGAGTAGATACGCAGTATTTT. It encodes CASSLGAGGRVDTQYF.

This clonotype was seen repeatedly, ten times or more. The rearrangement uses TRBV5-6 and TRBJ1-2, with a tentative D call TRBD1 (6 bases). V was pared by 2 bases and J by 7 bases, with 15 bases between. Germline CDR1 and CDR2: SGHDT and YYEEEE. This CDR3 region has 14 residues. The CDR3: CASSFRQGIPGYTF. CDR3 in DNA: TGTGCCAGCAGCTTCCGTCAGGGGATTCCTGGCTACACCTTC.

As concerns this clonotype: A single base separates this from a much larger clone, so it may be a read error. DNA for the CDR3: TGTGCCGGCAGCGTAGCATCTGGCACAGATACGCAGTATTTT. This codes for CAGSVASGTDTQYF. This rearrangement joins TRBV9 to TRBJ2-3; D is uncertain. This CDR3 spans 14 amino acids. Germline V gene lookup returns CDR1 SGDLS and CDR2 YYNGEE.

This clonotype showed up many times. The DNA of the CDR3 is TGTGCCAGCAGCGGCTGGACTCCTGGGGCCAACGTCCTGACTTTC. It translates to CASSGWTPGANVLTF. The genes are TRBV9 and TRBJ2-6, with D perhaps TRBD2 (5 bases). CDR1 is SGDLS, CDR2 YYNGEE, per germline. This CDR3 region has 15 residues. Trimming cost V 3 bases and J 2 bases, with 9 bases left between them.